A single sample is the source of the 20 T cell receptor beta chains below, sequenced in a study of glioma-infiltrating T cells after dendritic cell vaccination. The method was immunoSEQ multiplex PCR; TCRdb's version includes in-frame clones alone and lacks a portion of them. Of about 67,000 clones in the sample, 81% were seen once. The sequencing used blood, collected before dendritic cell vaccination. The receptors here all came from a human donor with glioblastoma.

The CDR3 sequence is CASSGSGAPQETQYF. CDR3 DNA: TGCGCCAGCAGTGGGAGCGGGGCGCCACAAGAGACCCAGTACTTC. V is TRBV10-2 and J is TRBJ2-5, with 7 nucleotides matching TRBD2. V shed 4 bases and J 2 bases; nucleotides not matched to a gene: 7. Germline values: CDR1 WSHSY, CDR2 SAAADI. This CDR3 contains 15 residues.

In DNA form, the CDR3 reads TGTGCCAGTAGTATAAGGGGGACGGAGAACACCGGGGAGCTGTTTTTT. Translation gives CASSIRGTENTGELFF. This rearrangement joins TRBV19 to TRBJ2-2, with a weak D call TRBD1 (6 bases). The CDR3 covers 16 residues. V shed 2 bases and J shed 1 base, with 11 bases lying between them. Germline-derived CDR1 and CDR2 are LNHDA and SQIVND (reference sequence). The variable domain in full, with the rest retrieved from reference TRBV19 and TRBJ2-2, is DGGITQSPKYLFRKEGQNVTLSCEQNLNHDAMYWYRQDPGQGLRLIYYSQIVNDFQKGDIAEGYSVSREKKESFPLTVTSAQKNPTAFYLCASSIRGTENTGELFFGEGSRLTVL.

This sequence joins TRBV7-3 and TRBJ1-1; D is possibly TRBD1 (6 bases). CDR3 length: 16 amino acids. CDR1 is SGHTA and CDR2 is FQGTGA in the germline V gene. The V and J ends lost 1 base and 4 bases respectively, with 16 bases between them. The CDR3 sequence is CASSLNGAGASTEAFF. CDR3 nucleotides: TGTGCCAGCAGCTTAAATGGCGCAGGGGCGAGCACTGAAGCTTTCTTT.

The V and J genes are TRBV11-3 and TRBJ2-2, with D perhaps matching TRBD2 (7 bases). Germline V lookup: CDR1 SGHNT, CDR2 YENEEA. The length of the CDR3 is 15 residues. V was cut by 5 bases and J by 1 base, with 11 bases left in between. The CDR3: CASSRGAGNTGELFF. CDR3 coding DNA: TGTGCCAGCAGCCGGGGGGCAGGGAACACCGGGGAGCTGTTTTTT.

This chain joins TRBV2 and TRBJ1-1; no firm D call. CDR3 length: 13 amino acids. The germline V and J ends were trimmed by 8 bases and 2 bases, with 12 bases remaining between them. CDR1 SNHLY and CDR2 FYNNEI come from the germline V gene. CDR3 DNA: TGTGCCAGCTTGCAGGAAATTAACACTGAAGCTTTCTTT. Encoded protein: CASLQEINTEAFF.

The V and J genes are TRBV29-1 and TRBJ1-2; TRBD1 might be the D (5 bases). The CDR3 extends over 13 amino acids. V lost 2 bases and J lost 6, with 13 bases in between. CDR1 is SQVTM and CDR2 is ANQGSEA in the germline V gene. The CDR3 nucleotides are TGCAGCGTTGAAAGGGGAGGAGGTAATGGCTACACCTTC. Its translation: CSVERGGGNGYTF.

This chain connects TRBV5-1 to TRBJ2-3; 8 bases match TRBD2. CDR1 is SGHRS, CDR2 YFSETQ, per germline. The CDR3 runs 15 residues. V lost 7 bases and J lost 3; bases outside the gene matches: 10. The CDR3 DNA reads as TGCGCCAGCTGGCCGGGCGGGGGGAGGACAGATACGCAGTATTTT. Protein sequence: CASWPGGGRTDTQYF.

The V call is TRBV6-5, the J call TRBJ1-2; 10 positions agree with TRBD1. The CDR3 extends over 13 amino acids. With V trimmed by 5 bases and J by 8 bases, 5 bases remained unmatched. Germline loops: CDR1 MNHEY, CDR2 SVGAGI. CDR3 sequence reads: CASSRQGAQGYTF. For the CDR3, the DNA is TGTGCCAGCAGTCGACAGGGGGCTCAAGGCTACACCTTC.

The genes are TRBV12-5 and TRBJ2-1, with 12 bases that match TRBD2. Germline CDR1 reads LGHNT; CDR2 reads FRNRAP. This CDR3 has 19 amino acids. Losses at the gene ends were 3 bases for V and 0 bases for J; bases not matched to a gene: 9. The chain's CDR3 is CASGFLTSGGLSSYNEQFF. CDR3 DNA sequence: TGTGCTAGTGGTTTTTTGACTAGCGGGGGCCTTAGCTCCTACAATGAGCAGTTCTTC.

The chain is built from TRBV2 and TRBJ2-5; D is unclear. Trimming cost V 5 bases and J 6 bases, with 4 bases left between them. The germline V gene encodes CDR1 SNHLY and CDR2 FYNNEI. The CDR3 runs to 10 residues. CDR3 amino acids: CASSTQTQYF. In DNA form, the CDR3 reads TGTGCCAGCAGTACTCAGACCCAGTACTTC.

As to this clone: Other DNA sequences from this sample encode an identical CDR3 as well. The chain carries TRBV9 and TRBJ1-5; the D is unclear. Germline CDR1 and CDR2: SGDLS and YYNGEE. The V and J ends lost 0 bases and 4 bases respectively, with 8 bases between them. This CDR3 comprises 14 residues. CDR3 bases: TGTGCCAGCAGCGTAGATACGGGGAATCAGCCCCAGCATTTT. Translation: CASSVDTGNQPQHF.

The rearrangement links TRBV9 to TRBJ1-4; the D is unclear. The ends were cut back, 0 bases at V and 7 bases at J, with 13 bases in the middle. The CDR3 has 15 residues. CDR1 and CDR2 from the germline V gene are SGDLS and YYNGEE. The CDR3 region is CASSVGAGWSEKLFF. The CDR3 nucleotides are TGTGCCAGCAGCGTAGGTGCGGGCTGGAGTGAAAAACTGTTTTTT.

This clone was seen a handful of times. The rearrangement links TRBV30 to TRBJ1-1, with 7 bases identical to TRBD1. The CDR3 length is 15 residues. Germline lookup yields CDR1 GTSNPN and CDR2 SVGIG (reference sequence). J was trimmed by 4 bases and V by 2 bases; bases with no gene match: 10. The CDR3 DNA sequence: TGTGCCTGGAGTTCTACGGGACAGAGGGTCACTGAAGCTTTCTTT. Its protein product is CAWSSTGQRVTEAFF.

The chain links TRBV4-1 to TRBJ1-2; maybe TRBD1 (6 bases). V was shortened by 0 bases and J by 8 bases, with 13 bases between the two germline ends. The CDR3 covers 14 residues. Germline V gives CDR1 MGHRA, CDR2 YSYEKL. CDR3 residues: CASSQDAGAKGYTF. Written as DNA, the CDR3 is TGCGCCAGCAGCCAAGATGCAGGGGCTAAAGGCTACACCTTC.

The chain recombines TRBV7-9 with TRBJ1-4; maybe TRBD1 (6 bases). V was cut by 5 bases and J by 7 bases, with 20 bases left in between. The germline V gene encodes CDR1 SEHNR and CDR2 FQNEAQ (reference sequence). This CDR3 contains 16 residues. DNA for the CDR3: TGTGCCAGCAGCCCAAAGAGCGGGGGGCTGGCTGAAAAACTGTTTTTT. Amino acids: CASSPKSGGLAEKLFF.

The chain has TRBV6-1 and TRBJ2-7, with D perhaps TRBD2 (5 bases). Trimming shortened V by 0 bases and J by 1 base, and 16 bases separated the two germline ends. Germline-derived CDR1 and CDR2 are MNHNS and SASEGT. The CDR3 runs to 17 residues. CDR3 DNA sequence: TGTGCCAGCAGTGAAGCGACCCTTCTAGGGAGATCCTACGAGCAGTACTTC. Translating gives CASSEATLLGRSYEQYF.

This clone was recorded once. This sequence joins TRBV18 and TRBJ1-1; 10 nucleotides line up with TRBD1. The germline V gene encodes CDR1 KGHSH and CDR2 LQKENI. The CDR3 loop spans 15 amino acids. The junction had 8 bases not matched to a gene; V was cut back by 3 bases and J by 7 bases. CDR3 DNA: TGTGCCAGCTCACCCTCCCGGGACAGGGGATATGAAGCTTTCTTT. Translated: CASSPSRDRGYEAFF.

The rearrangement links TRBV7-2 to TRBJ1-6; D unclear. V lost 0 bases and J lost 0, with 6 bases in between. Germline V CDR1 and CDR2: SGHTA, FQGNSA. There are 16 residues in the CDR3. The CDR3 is CASSLAESSYNSPLHF. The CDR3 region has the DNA TGTGCCAGCAGCTTAGCAGAGAGCTCCTATAATTCACCCCTCCACTTT.

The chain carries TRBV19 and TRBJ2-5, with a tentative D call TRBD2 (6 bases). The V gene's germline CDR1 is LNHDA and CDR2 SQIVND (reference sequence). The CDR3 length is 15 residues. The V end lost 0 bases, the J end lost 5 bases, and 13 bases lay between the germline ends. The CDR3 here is CASSIDGREGETQYF. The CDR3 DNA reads TGTGCCAGTAGTATAGATGGGCGGGAAGGGGAGACCCAGTACTTC.

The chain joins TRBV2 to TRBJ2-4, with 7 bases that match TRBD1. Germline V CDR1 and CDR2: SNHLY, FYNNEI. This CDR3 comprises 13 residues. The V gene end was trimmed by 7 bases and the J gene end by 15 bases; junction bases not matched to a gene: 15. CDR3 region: CASTLSRDSLRYF. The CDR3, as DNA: TGTGCCAGCACCCTGTCCCGGGACAGCCTGAGGTACTTC.